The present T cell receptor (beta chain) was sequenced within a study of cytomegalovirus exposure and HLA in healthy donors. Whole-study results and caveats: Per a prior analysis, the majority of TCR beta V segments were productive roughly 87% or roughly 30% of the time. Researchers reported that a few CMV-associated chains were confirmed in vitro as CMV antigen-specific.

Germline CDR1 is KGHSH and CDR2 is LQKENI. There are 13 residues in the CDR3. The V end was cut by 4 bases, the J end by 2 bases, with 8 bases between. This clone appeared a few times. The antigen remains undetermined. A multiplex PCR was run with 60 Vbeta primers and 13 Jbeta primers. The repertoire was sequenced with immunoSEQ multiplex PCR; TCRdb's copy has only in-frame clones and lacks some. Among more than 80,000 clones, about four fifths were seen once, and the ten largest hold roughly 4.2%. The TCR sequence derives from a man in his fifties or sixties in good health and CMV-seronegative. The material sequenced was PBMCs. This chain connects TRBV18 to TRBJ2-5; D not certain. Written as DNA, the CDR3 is TGTGCCAGCTCACGTGTAAATCAAGAGACCCAGTACTTC. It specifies CASSRVNQETQYF. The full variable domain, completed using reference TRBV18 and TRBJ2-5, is NAGVMQNPRHLVRRRGQEARLRCSPMKGHSHVYWYRQLPEEGLKFMVYLQKENIIDESGMPKERFSAEFPKEGPSILRIQQVVRGDSAAYFCASSRVNQETQYFGPGTRLLVL.